This T cell receptor (beta chain) derives from a study of cytomegalovirus exposure and HLA in healthy donors (dated by TCRdb to 2016 to 2017). Broadly, across the study: An earlier analysis of roughly 500 of the donors reported approximately 270 Gb of sequence data and roughly 100 million unique TCR beta sequences from 190 million or so T cells. The T cell repertoires of 700 or so subjects were profiled by immunosequencing and related to cytomegalovirus serostatus. The later analysis used no new phenotypic data to find candidate immune exposures, relying instead on TCR beta sequences and their occurrence across donors. In addition to the first cohort of 666 subjects, a separate validation cohort of 120 different subjects was used. HLA typing covered class I and class II loci at four-digit resolution. Every discovery cohort repertoire had been produced on one sequencing platform. Among the approximately 400 genotyped donors, roughly 80% belonged to the genetic ancestry cluster associated with self-reported Caucasian donors. In a later analysis, previously published TCR beta repertoires from hundreds of donors were re-analyzed and high-resolution HLA genotyping was added so that TCR occurrence patterns could be studied. Among approximately 370 genotyped donors of the cohort, an average of about 240,000 unique TCR beta nucleotide sequences was sequenced per donor, of which about 19% were non-productive. An early release that covered fewer than 800 HLA-typed donors contained approximately 300 gigabases of sequencing data and tens of millions of unique TCR sequences. The study combined high-throughput TCR immunosequencing, statistical association of individual TCRs with disease status, and machine learning to predict cytomegalovirus infection status. Donor age, sex, ethnicity and CMV serostatus were compiled together with the repertoire data. An earlier analysis of 500 to 650 of the donors applied high-throughput TCR beta sequencing to assess whether each TCR beta V gene segment acted as functional or pseudogenic. Typing coverage differed by locus: A, B, C, DRB1 and DQB1 were typed in roughly 629-630 donors, DQA1 in 500 to 550, DPA1 in 600 to 610, and DPB1 in around 440. The study aimed to test whether signatures of past pathogen exposure could be identified by cataloging public T cell receptors. A later genetic analysis used genome-wide SNP genotypes for about three fifths of the 666 donors, treating that subset as a discovery cohort. Roughly five DR-DQ haplotypes were treated as single units for association and clustering because of strong linkage in the cohort.

In total, 666 healthy bone marrow donors made up the cohort. At the time of sampling, every cohort member was nominally healthy, though immune exposures that went unrecorded were likely present. The donor was CMV seropositive and belonged to the group of some 290 seropositive cohort members. A peripheral blood sample was collected from each donor, and TCR beta sequencing was performed on peripheral blood mononuclear cells. Genomic DNA extraction from the blood cell samples was performed with the Qiagen DNeasy Blood Extraction Kit. Results the study describes overall, beyond this receptor: Three of the identified cytomegalovirus-associated TCR beta chains were confirmed in vitro to be specific for cytomegalovirus antigens. The classifier was reported to diagnose cytomegalovirus status with high specificity and sensitivity in both the original and validation cohorts. In a later analysis, the rate of TCR association differed among HLA loci, with DRB1 alleles having the most associated TCRs and HLA-C alleles having the fewest. Most CMV-associated TCR beta chains appeared to be HLA-restricted in a later analysis, and the HLA associations seemed to be driven largely by CMV exposure. Most TCR sequences were seen in very few donors, while some public TCRs were found in many individuals. Strong co-occurrence of HLA alleles, especially DR and DQ, made assigning TCR associations to individual alleles difficult. The presence/absence analyses assumed that sequencing depth was roughly uniform across donors, and that assumption may not be true. In a later analysis, HLA-associated TCR beta chains were found to be more clonally expanded and to have lower generation probabilities than equally common non-associated chains. A further reported finding was that TCR beta sequences accurately predicted the HLA-A and HLA-B alleles for most subjects in the first cohort. Because the 87-base-pair reads could not distinguish some IMGT-functional V segments, including TRBV6-2 and TRBV6-3, those segments were excluded. Linkage disequilibrium might explain the correlated functional status among segregating V segments, but an unknown experimental factor could not be ruled out. For the cohort, immune exposure information was limited to CMV serostatus. Compared with the roughly 720-donor mean, donors in an Asian-associated ancestry cluster had fewer N-insertions in productive TCRs, according to a later genetic analysis. In a later analysis, several top co-occurrence clusters were reported to appear linked to parvovirus B19, influenza, CMV and Epstein-Barr virus. Because HLA typing was missing for some donors at each locus, association tests included only the typed subset. An association between a missense DCLRE1C variant and V-gene and J-gene trimming of TCR beta chains was found in a later genetic analysis and replicated in an independent cohort. Because counts were too low, some 17 rarely observed V segments, including chromosome 9 orphons, were left out of the earlier analysis of some 640 of the donors. This cohort had only TCR beta chains sequenced, and the lack of alpha or paired-chain data limited which features could be detected. An earlier analysis of around 540 of the donors showed that most TCR beta V segments appeared in productive rearrangements either about 87% or about 30% of the time, which broadly matched IMGT annotations. A later analysis associated about 17,000 TCR beta sequences with specific HLA alleles at a false discovery rate of 0.05. The sequencing pipeline was judged likely to have produced a cluster of highly shared sequence variants as a technical artifact. The authors suggested that the approach could potentially be generalized to other disease states and immunological phenotypes. In the study, approximately 160 TCR beta chains were listed as associated with cytomegalovirus.

Library preparation was by the immunoSEQ multiplex PCR assay. A mixture of 60 forward primers for TCR Vbeta segments and 13 reverse primers for TCR Jbeta segments was used in the multiplex PCR. The CDR3 region of rearranged TCR beta genes was amplified from genomic DNA by a multiplex PCR assay. The Illumina HiSeq System was used to sequence the amplified TCR beta libraries as 87-base-pair reads. As for the authors' bioinformatics: A later analysis tallied tens of millions of unique TCR beta chains across the 700 or so repertoires, and about 12 million of those chains were shared by two or more donors. To remove PCR and sequencing errors, raw reads were error-corrected and collapsed into unique sequences using a nearest-neighbor algorithm that merged closely related sequences. V, D and J gene segments were assigned by aligning CDR3 sequences to IMGT reference sequences. For a sequence to be retained, at least a six-nucleotide match to both a V gene segment and a J gene segment was required. A rearrangement was called productive if the CDR3 had no stop codons and remained in frame with V and J, and every other rearrangement was called non-productive. CDR3 was defined according to IMGT convention as the region running from the second conserved V-encoded cysteine to the conserved J-encoded phenylalanine. The earlier analysis of about 590 of the donors excluded sequences that lacked an unambiguous match to a single V gene segment. In an earlier analysis of 500 to 750 of the donors, V segments were called functional above 56.7% productive rearrangements and were called segregating when the between-donor standard deviation exceeded 5%. A statistical classification framework was built for diagnosing cytomegalovirus status from the catalog of TCR beta chain sequences. V and J gene assignment, in a later analysis, came from comparing TCR nucleotide sequences with IMGT/GENE-DB human TR gene sequences. A later analysis assigned CDR3 sequences and most-parsimonious VDJ recombination scenarios with the TCRdist pipeline. In a later analysis, each TCR beta chain was defined by its CDR3 amino acid sequence together with its V-gene family, and reads lacking a unique V-gene family were excluded. To address suspected cross-contamination and a sequencing artifact, a later analysis removed under 600 highly shared, low-generation-probability nucleotide sequences. In a later analysis, a clonal expansion index for each public chain was calculated from normalized within-repertoire ranks of inferred template counts. In a later analysis, generation probabilities were computed using a VDJ recombination model fitted to out-of-frame rearrangements, and the results were checked against IGoR. Hypergeometric tests were used in a later analysis to score TCR-TCR, TCR-HLA and TCR-CMV co-occurrence, with a repertoire-size bias correction applied to the TCR pairs. A later analysis estimated false discovery rates by permuting HLA or CMV assignments 20 times. In a later analysis, co-occurring TCRs were grouped with DBSCAN, and TCRdist sequence similarity was added when clustering was performed within HLA-allele-positive subsets. Co-occurrence clustering excluded repertoires with fewer than 30,000 or more than 120,000 public chains, plus five with anomalous nucleotide sharing. TCRdb re-hosts the immuneACCESS table, in-frame sequences only. Its copies lack some clones; in the studies checked, an unresolved V gene accounts for under half of them, and the cause for the rest is not known. The V and J calls and clone size come from that table; D and trimming were worked out from the DNA. This sample is represented by approximately 55,000 clones; about four fifths of them were singletons. 2% to 2.5% of the sample belongs to the ten largest clones.

A word on this clone: Its antigen is not yet known. Base quality data are lacking; no much larger clone is found one base away.

Spanning cysteine to phenylalanine, the CDR3 consists of 15 amino acids. CDR3 DNA is the only sequence kept; it has 45 bases, read in frame from the first base. Ends trimmed: V by 7 bases, J by 2 bases; bases unmatched to a gene: 10. Reading the germline V gene gives CDR1 SNHLY and CDR2 FYNNEI. The chain links TRBV2 with TRBJ2-7, and 8 junction bases match TRBD1. Sequencing was carried out using PBMCs. The TCR was taken from a boy aged 10-17 years in good health and CMV-seropositive. Here is the DNA: TGTGCCAGCACCCTGGCGACAGGGGCAACCTACGAGCAGTACTTC. This gives the protein CASTLATGATYEQYF.